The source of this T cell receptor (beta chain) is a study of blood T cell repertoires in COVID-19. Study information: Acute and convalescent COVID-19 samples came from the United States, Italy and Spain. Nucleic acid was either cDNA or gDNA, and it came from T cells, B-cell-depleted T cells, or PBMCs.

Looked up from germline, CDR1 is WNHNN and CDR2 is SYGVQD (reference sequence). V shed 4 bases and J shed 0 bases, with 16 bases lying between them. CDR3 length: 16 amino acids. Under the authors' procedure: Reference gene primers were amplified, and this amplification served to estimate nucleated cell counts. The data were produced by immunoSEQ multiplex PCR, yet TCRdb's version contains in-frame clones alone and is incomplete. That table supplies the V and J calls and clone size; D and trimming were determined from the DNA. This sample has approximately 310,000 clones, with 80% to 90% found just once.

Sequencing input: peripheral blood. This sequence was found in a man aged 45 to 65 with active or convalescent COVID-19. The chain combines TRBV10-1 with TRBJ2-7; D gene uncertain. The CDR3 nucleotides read TGCGCCAGCAGTGGGAGATTTGGCAGCAGCTCCTACGAGCAGTACTTC. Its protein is CASSGRFGSSSYEQYF.